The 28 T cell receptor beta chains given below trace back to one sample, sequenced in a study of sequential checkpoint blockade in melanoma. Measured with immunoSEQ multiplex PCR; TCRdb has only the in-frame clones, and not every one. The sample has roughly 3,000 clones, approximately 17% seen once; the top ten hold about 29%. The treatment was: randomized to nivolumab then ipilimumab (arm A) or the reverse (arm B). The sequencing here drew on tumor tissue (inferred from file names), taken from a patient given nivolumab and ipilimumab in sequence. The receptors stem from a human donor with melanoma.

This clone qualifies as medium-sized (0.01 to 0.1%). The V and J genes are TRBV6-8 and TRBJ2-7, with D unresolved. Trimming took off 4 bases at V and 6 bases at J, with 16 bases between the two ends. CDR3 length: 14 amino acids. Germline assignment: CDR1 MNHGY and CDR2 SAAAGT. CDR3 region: CASSSGWGQREQYF. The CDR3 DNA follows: TGTGCCAGCAGTTCTGGTTGGGGTCAACGCGAGCAGTACTTC.

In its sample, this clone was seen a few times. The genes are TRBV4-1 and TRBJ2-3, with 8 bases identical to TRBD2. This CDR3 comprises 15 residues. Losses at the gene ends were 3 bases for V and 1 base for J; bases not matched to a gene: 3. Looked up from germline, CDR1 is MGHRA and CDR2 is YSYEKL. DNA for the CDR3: TGCGCCAGCAGCCACGTTAGCGGGGGCACAGATACGCAGTATTTT. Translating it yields CASSHVSGGTDTQYF.

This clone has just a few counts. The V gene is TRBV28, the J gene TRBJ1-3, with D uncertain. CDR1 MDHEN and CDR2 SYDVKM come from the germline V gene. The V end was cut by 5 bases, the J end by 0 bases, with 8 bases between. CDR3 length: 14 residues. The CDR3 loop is CASSRWASGNTIYF. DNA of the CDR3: TGTGCCAGCAGTAGATGGGCCTCTGGAAACACCATATATTTT.

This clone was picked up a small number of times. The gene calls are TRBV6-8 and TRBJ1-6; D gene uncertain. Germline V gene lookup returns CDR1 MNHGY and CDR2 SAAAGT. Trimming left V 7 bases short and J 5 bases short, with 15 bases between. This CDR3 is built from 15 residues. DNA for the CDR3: TGTGCCAGCATATGGGAACGGCCCCATAATTCACCCCTCCACTTT. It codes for CASIWERPHNSPLHF.

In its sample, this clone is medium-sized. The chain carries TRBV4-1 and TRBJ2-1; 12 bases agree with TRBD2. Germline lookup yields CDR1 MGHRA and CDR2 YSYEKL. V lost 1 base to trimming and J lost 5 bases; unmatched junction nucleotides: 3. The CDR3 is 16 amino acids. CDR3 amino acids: CASSQGLAGVDNEQFF. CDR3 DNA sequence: TGCGCCAGCAGCCAAGGACTAGCGGGGGTAGACAATGAGCAGTTCTTC.

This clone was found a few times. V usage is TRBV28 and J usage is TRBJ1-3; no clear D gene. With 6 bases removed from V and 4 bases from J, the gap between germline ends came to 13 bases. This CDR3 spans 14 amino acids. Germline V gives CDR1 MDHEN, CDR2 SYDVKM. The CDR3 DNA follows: TGTGCCAGCAGACCCTCACAGAAGGGAAACACCATATATTTT. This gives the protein CASRPSQKGNTIYF. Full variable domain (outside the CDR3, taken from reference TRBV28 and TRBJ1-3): DVKVTQSSRYLVKRTGEKVFLECVQDMDHENMFWYRQDPGLGLRLIYFSYDVKMKEKGDIPEGYSVSREKKERFSLILESASTNQTSMYLCASRPSQKGNTIYFGEGSWLTVV.

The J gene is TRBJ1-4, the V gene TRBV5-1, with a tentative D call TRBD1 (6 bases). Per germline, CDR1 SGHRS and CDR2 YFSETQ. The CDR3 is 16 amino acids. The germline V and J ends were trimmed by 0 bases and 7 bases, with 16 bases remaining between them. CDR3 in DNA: TGCGCCAGCAGCTTGGACTCGGGGGGCGCCGGTGAAAAACTGTTTTTT. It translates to CASSLDSGGAGEKLFF.

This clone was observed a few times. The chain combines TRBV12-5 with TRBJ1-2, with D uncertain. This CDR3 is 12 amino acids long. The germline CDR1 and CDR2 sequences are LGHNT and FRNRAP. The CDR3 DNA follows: TGTGCCAGCGAAGGACTGGGGTATGGCTACACCTTC. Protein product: CASEGLGYGYTF. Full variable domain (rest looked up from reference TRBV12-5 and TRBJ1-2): DARVTQTPRHKVTEMGQEVTMRCQPILGHNTVFWYRQTMMQGLELLAYFRNRAPLDDSGMPKDRFSAEMPDATLATLKIQPSEPRDSAVYFCASEGLGYGYTFGSGTRLTVV.

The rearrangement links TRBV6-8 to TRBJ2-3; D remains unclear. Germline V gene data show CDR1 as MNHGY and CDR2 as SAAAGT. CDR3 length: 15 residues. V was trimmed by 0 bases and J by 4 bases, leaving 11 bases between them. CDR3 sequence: CASSYSYGKPDTQYF. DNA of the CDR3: TGTGCCAGCAGTTACTCGTATGGGAAACCAGATACGCAGTATTTT.

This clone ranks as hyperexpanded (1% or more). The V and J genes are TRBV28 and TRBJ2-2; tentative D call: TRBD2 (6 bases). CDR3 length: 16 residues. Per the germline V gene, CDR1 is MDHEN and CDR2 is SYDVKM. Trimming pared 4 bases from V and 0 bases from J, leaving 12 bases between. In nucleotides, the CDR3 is TGTGCCAGCAGTTCCTACGGGACTGCGAACACCGGGGAGCTGTTTTTT. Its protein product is CASSSYGTANTGELFF.

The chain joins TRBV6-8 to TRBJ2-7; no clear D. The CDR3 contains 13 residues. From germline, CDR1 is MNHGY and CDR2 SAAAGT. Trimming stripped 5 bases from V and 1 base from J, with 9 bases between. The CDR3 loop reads CASSGFRSYEQYV. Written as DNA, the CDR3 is TGTGCCAGCAGTGGATTTAGGTCCTACGAGCAGTACGTC.

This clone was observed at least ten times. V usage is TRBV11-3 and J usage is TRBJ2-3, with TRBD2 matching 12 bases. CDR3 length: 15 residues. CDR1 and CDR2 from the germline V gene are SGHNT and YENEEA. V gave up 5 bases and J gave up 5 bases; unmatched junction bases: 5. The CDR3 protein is CASSQGLAGLDTQYF. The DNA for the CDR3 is TGTGCCAGCAGCCAAGGACTAGCGGGGCTAGATACGCAGTATTTT.

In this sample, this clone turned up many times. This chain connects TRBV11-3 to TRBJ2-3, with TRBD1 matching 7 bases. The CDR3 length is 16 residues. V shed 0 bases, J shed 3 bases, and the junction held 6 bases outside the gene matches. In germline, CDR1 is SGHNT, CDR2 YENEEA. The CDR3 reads CASSLEDRSETDTQYF. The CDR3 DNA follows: TGTGCCAGCAGCTTAGAGGACAGGTCTGAAACAGATACGCAGTATTTT. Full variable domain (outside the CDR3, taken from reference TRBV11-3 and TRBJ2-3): EAGVVQSPRYKIIEKKQPVAFWCNPISGHNTLYWYLQNLGQGPELLIRYENEEAVDDSQLPKDRFSAERLKGVDSTLKIQPAELGDSAVYLCASSLEDRSETDTQYFGPGTRLTVL.

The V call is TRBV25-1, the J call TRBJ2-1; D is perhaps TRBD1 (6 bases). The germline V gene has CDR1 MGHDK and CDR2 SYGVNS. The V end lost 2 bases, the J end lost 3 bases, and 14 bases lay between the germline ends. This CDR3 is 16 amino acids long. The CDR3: CASSEAHETGYNEQFF. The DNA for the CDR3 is TGTGCCAGCAGTGAAGCCCACGAGACAGGCTACAATGAGCAGTTCTTC.

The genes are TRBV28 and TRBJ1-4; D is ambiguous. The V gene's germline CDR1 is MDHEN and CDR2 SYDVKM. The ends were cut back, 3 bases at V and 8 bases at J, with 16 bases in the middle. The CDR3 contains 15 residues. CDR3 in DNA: TGTGCCAGCAGTTTTGGAGGGTCGGGGAGCGAAAAACTGTTTTTT. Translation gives CASSFGGSGSEKLFF.

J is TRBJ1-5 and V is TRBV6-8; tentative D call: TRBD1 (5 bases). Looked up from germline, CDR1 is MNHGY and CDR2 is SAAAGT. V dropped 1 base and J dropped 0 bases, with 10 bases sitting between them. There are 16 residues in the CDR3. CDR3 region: CASSYWGGLSNQPQHF. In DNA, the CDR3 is TGTGCCAGCAGTTACTGGGGCGGACTTAGCAATCAGCCCCAGCATTTT.

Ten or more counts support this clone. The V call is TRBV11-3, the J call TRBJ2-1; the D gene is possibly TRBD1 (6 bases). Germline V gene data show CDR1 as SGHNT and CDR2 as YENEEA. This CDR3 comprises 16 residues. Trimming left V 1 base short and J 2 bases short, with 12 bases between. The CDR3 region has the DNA TGTGCCAGCAGCTTAGTTGGGGGCACGCCCTACAATGAGCAGTTCTTC. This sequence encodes CASSLVGGTPYNEQFF.

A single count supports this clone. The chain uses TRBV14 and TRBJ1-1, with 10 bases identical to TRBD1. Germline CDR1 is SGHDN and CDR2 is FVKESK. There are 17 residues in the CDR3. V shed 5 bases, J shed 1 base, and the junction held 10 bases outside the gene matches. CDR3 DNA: TGTGCCAGCAGCTCTTCCCGGGGACAGGGGTCGAACACTGAAGCTTTCTTT. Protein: CASSSSRGQGSNTEAFF. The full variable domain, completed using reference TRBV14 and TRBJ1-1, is EAGVTQFPSHSVIEKGQTVTLRCDPISGHDNLYWYRRVMGKEIKFLLHFVKESKQDESGMPNNRFLAERTGGTYSTLKVQPAELEDSGVYFCASSSSRGQGSNTEAFFGQGTRLTVV.

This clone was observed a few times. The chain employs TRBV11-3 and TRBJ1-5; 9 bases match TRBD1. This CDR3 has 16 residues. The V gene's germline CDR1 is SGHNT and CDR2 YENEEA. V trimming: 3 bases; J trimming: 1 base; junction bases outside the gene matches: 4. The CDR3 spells CASSFLDRGSNQPQHF. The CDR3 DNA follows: TGTGCCAGCAGCTTCTTAGACAGGGGGAGCAATCAGCCCCAGCATTTT.

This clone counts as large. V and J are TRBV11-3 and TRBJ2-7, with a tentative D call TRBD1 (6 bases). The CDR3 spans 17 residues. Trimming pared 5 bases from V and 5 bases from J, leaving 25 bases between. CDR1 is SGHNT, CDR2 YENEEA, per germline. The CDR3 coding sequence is TGTGCCAGCAGCCCCGCACCCCCGGGACACGAGGACCACGAGCAGTACTTC. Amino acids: CASSPAPPGHEDHEQYF.

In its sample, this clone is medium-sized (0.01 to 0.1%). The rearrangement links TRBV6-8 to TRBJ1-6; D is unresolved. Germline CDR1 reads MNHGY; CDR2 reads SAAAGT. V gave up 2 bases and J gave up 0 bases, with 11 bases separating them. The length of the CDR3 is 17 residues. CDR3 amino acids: CASSYPSSISYNSPLHF. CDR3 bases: TGTGCCAGCAGTTACCCCAGCTCGATCTCCTATAATTCACCCCTCCACTTT.

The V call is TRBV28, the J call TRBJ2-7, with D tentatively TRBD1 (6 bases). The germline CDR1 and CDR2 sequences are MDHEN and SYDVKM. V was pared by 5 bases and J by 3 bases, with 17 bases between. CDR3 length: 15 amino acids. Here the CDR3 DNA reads TGTGCCAGCAGTCCCCAGGGGTTGGGGTACTACGAGCAGTACGTC. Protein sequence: CASSPQGLGYYEQYV.

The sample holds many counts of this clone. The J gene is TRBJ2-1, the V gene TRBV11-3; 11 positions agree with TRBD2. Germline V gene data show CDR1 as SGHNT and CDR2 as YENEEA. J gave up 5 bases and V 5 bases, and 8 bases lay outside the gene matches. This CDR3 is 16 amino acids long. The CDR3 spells CASSRSGGAFNNEQFF. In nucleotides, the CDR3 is TGTGCCAGCAGCCGTAGCGGGGGGGCCTTCAACAATGAGCAGTTCTTC.

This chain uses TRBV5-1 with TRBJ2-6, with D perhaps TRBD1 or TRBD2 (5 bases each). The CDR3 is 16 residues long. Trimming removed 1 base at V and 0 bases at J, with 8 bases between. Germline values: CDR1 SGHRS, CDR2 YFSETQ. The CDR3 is CASSLSGSSGANVLTF. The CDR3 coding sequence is TGCGCCAGCAGCTTGTCAGGGAGCTCTGGGGCCAACGTCCTGACTTTC.

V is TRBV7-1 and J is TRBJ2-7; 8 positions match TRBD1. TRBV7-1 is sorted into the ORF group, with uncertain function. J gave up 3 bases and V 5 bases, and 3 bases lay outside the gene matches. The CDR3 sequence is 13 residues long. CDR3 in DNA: TGTGCCAGCAGCCACACAGGGGGCTACGAGCAGTACTTC. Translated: CASSHTGGYEQYF.

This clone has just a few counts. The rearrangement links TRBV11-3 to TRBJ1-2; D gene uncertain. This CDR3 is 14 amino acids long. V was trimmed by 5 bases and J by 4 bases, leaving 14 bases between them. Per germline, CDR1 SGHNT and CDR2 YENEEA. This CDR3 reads CASSPLIRGYGYTF. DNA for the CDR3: TGTGCCAGCAGCCCCCTGATAAGAGGCTATGGCTACACCTTC.

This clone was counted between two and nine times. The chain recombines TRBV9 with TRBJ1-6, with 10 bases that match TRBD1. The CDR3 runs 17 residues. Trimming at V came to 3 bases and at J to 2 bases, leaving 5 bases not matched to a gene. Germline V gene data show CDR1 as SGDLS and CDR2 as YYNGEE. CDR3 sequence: CASSAGTGEAYNSPLHF. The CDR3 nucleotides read TGTGCCAGCAGCGCGGGGACAGGGGAGGCCTATAATTCACCCCTCCACTTT.

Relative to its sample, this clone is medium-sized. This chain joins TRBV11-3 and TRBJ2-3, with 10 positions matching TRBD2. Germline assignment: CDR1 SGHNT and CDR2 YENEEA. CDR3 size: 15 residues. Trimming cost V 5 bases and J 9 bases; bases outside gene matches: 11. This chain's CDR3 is CASSQVGLAGDTQYF. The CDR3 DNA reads TGTGCCAGCAGCCAAGTCGGGCTAGCGGGGGACACGCAGTATTTT.